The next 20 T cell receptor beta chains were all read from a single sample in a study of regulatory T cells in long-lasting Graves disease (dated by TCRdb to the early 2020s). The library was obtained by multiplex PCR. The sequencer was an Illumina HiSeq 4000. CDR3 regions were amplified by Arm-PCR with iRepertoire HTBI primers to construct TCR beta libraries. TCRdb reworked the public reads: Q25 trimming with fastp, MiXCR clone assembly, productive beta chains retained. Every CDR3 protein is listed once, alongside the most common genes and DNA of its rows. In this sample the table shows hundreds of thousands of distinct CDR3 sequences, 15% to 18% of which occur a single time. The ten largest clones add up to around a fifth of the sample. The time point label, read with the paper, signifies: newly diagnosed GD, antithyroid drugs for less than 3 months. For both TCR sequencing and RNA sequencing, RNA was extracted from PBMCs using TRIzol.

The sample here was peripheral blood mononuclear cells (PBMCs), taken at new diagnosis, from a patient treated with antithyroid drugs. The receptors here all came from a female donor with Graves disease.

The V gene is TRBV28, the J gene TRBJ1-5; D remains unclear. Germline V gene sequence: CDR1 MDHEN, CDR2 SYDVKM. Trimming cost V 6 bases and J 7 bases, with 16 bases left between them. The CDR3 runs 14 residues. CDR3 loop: CASRPVNKGQPQHF. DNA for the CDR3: TGTGCCAGCAGACCGGTGAATAAAGGGCAGCCCCAGCATTTT.

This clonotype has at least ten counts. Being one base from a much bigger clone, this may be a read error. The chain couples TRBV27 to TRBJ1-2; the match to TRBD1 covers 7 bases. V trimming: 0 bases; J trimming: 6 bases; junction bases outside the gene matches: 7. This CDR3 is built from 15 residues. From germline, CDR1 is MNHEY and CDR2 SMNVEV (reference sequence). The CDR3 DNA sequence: TGTGCCAGCAGTTTATCGATGACAGGGAGAGATGGCTACACCTTC. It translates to CASSLSMTGRDGYTF.

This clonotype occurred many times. The CDR3 here is CASSGGYTLPNEQFF. DNA of the CDR3: TGTGCCTCTTCAGGAGGCTATACACTACCCAATGAGCAGTTCTTC. This chain uses TRBV12-3 or TRBV12-4 with TRBJ2-1; a possible D gene is TRBD2 (5 bases). CDR3 length equals 15 residues. V was trimmed by 11 bases and J by 6 bases, leaving 23 bases between them.

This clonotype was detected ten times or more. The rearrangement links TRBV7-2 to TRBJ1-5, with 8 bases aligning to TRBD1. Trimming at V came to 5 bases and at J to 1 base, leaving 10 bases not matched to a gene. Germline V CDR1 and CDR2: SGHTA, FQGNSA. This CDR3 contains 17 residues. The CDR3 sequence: CASSRGQGGWSNQPQHF. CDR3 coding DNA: TGTGCCAGCAGCCGCGGACAGGGCGGGTGGAGCAATCAGCCCCAGCATTTT.

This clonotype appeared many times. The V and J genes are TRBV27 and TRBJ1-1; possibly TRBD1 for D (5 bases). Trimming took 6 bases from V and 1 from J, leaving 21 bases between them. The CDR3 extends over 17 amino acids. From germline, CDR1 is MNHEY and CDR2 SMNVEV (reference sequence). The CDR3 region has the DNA TGTGCCAGCAGCGCCAACATAGACACAGGTCAGAACACTGAAGCTTTCTTT. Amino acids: CASSANIDTGQNTEAFF.

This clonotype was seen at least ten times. In DNA form, the CDR3 reads TGTGCCAGCAGCTTCCTTGGTCAGGACACAGATACGCAGTATTTT. It translates to CASSFLGQDTDTQYF. The chain uses TRBV7-9 and TRBJ2-3; D unclear. The V and J ends lost 3 bases and 2 bases respectively, with 12 bases between them. The germline V gene has CDR1 SEHNR and CDR2 FQNEAQ (reference sequence). The CDR3 totals 15 residues.

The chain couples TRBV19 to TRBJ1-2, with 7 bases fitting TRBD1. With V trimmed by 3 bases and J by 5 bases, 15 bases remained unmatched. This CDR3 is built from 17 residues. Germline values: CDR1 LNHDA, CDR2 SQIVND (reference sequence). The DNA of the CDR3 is TGTGCCAGTAGTATCCCATCCCTGGGACAGCTACAGTATGGCTACACCTTC. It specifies CASSIPSLGQLQYGYTF.

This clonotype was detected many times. In nucleotides, the CDR3 is TGTGCCAGCAGTTTTGGGGCTAGCGGGATCGTAGAGCAGTTCTTC. Amino acids: CASSFGASGIVEQFF. This sequence joins TRBV27 and TRBJ2-1, with 9 nucleotides matching TRBD2. CDR1 and CDR2 from the germline V gene are MNHEY and SMNVEV (reference sequence). V lost 3 bases and J lost 10; bases outside the gene matches: 10. This CDR3 region has 15 residues.

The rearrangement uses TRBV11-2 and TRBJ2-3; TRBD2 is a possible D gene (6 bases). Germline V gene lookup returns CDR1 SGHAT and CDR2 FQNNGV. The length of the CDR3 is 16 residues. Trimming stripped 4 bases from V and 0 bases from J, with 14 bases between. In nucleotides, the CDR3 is TGTGCCAGCAGCTCCATAAGCGGGTCTAGCACAGATACGCAGTATTTT. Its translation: CASSSISGSSTDTQYF.

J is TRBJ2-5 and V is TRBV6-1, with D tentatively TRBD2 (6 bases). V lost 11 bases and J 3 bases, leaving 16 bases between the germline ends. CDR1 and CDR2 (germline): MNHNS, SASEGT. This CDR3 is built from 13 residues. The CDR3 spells CAGLRQREETQYF. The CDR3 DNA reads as TGTGCCGGCCTCCGCCAGCGGGAAGAGACCCAGTACTTC.

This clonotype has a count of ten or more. CDR3 residues: CASTTSMGLAGEYEQYF. The DNA of the CDR3 is TGTGCCAGCACGACATCCATGGGACTAGCGGGAGAATACGAGCAGTACTTC. The chain links TRBV7-2 to TRBJ2-7, with 14 bases identical to TRBD2. V lost 7 bases to trimming and J lost 4 bases; unmatched junction nucleotides: 12. The CDR3 has 17 residues. Germline V gene data show CDR1 as SGHTA and CDR2 as FQGNSA.

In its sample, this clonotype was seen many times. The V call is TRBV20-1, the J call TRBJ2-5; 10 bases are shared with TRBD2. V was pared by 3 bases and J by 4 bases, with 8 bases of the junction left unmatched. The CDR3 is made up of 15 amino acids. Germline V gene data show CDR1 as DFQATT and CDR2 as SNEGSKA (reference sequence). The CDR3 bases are TGCAGTGCTAGTATCGCTAGCGGGAGTCGAGAGACCCAGTACTTC. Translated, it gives CSASIASGSRETQYF.

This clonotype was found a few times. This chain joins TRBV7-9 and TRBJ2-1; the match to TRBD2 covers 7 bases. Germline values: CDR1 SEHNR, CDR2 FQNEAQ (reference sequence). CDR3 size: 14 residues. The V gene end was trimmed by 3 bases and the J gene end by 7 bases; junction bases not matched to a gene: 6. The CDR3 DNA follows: TGTGCCAGCAGCTTTGGACTAGTTGGTAATGAGCAGTTCTTC. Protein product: CASSFGLVGNEQFF.

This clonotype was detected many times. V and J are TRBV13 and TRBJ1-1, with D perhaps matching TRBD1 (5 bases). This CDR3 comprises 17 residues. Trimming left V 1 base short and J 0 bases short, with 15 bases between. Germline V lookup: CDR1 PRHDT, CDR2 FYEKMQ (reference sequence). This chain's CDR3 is CASSLAIQGELNTEAFF. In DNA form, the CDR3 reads TGTGCCAGCAGCTTAGCTATCCAGGGAGAGTTGAACACTGAAGCTTTCTTT.

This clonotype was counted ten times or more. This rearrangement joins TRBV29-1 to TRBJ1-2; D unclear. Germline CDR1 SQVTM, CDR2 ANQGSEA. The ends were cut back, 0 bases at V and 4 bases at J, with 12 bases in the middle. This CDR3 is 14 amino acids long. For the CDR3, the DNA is TGCAGCGTTGAAGATATCATAGAAGGCTATGGCTACACCTTC. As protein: CSVEDIIEGYGYTF.

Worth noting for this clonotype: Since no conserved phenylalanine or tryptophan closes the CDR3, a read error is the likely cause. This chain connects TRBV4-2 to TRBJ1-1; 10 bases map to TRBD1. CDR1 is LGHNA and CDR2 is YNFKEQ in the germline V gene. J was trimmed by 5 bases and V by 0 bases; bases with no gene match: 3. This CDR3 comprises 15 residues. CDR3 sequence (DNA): TGTGCCAGCAGCCAAGACGGGGACAGGGGTACTGAAGCTTTCCTT. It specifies CASSQDGDRGTEAFL.

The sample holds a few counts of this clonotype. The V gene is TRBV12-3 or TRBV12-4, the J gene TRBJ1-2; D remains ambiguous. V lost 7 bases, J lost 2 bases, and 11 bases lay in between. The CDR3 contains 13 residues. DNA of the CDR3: TGTGCCAGCACCATAACCAAGAACTATGGCTACACCTTC. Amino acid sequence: CASTITKNYGYTF.

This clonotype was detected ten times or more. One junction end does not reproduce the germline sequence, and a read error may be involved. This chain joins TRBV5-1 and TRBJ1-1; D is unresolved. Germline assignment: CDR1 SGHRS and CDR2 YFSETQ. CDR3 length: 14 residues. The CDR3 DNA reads TGTGCCAGCAGCGCCCAATTGTGGGTGGCTGAAGCTTTCTTT. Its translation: CASSAQLWVAEAFF.

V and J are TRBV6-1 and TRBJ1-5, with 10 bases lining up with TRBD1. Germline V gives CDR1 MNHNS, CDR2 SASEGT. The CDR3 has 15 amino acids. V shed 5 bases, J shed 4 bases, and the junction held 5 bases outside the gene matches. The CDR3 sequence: CASSPQGQGNQPQHF. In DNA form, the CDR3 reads TGTGCCAGCAGTCCCCAGGGACAGGGGAATCAGCCCCAGCATTTT.

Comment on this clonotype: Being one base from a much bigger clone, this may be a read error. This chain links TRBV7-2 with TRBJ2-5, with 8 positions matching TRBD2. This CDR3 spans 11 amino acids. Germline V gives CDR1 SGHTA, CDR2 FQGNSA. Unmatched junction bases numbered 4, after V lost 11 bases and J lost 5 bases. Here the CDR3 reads CACERGETQYF. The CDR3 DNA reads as TGTGCCTGCGAGCGGGGGGAGACCCAGTACTTC.